This T cell receptor beta chain was found in a study of T cell responses to AZD1222 COVID-19 vaccine. Notes on the study in general: Donors in the cohort were predominantly white British and more often female, and clonal diversity was possibly underestimated. Repertoire sampling happened only post peak T cell response.

As regards this clone: The antigen is unknown.

The CDR3 has 15 amino acids. V was cut by 5 bases and J by 9 bases, with 19 bases left in between. The germline V gene encodes CDR1 MNHEY and CDR2 SMNVEV (reference sequence). Clones were read by immunoSEQ multiplex PCR, and TCRdb kept only the in-frame ones, dropping some. The table has about 110,000 clones, approximately 90% seen once. This chain links TRBV27 with TRBJ1-4, with D possibly matching TRBD1 (6 bases). The clonotype was recovered from an adult who received the AZD1222 COVID-19 vaccine. The sequencing here drew on peripheral blood, taken 28 days after the second AZD1222 dose. This CDR3 is CASSQLQGTIKKLFF. For the CDR3, the DNA is TGTGCCAGCAGTCAACTACAGGGAACTATTAAAAAACTGTTTTTT.